A selection of T cell receptor beta chains follows, all from one sample in a study of T cell repertoires in cytomegalovirus infection. TCRdb itself ran the reads through MiXCR, one entry per CDR3 protein. The table lists approximately 140,000 distinct CDR3 sequences, more than 7% of them singletons. Sequenced sample: PBMCs. The source is a human donor in good health (CMV status not recorded). Some clones in this sample may be carry-over from other donors' samples. The CDR3 runs from the conserved cysteine through the conserved F or W. Fields, in order: D gene, J gene, clone size, V gene, CDR3 DNA, CDR3 protein. The D gene is left open where the match is weak. Some rows mark clone size as missing; the rest say once, few, many or name a class of expanded clone.

NA,TRBJ2-5,many,TRBV7-2,TGTGCCAGCAGCCGGAGGGGGGGCCTTGAGACCCAGTACTTC,CASSRRGGLETQYF
NA,TRBJ1-1,NA,TRBV29-1,TGCAGCGTGAAGGGTGTCGTGGACAGAACGAACACTGAAGCTTTCTTT,CSVKGVVDRTNTEAFF
NA,TRBJ2-7,many,TRBV4-2,TGTGCCAGCAGATCCCCGAATACCTACGAGCAGTACTTC,CASRSPNTYEQYF
NA,TRBJ1-1,many,TRBV5-4,TGTGCCAGCACCCCCGCAGGTCGAGGGGCGCTCAACACTGAAGCTTTCTTT,CASTPAGRGALNTEAFF
TRBD1,TRBJ1-3,NA,TRBV29-1,TGCAGCGTACTGACAGGGTTCTCTGGAAACACCATATATTTT,CSVLTGFSGNTIYF
NA,TRBJ1-1,many,TRBV5-1,TGCGCCAGCAGCTCGGCGGGCAGCTCCGACACTGAAGCTTTCTTT,CASSSAGSSDTEAFF
NA,TRBJ2-3,NA,TRBV20-1,TGCAGTGCTGGTTCCGCAGATACGCAGTATTTT,CSAGSADTQYF
NA,TRBJ1-5,NA,TRBV18,TGTGCCAGCTCGTTGAGCCTCAATCAGCCCCAGCATTTT,CASSLSLNQPQHF
NA,TRBJ2-2,many,TRBV2,TGTGCCAGCAAGGTTCTGTCTGTGAACACCGGGGAGCTGTTTTTT,CASKVLSVNTGELFF
NA,TRBJ2-1,many,TRBV4-3,TGCGCCAGCAGGCTGAACAGGGTTTGGTACAATGAGCAGTTCTTC,CASRLNRVWYNEQFF
NA,TRBJ1-6,many,TRBV11-2,TGTGCCAGCAGCTTAGACAGGGGCAGTAACGGTTCACCCCTCCACTTT,CASSLDRGSNGSPLHF
NA,TRBJ1-5,many,TRBV19,TGTGCCAGTAGTATTCAAGGAGATGGCAATCAGCCCCAGCATTTT,CASSIQGDGNQPQHF
TRBD1,TRBJ1-1,many,TRBV6-1,TGTGCCAGCAGCCGGGGACAGGGCAAGACTGAAGCTTTCTTT,CASSRGQGKTEAFF
NA,TRBJ2-7,many,TRBV28,TGTGCCAGCAGTTTATCCCCAGGAAACTACGAGCAGTACTTC,CASSLSPGNYEQYF
NA,TRBJ2-3,many,TRBV7-3,TGTGCCAGCAGCGGGCGGTGGGATACGCAGTATTTT,CASSGRWDTQYF
NA,TRBJ2-3,few,TRBV29-1,TGCAGCGTTGAAAAGGGCACAGATACGCAGTATTTT,CSVEKGTDTQYF
NA,TRBJ2-1,many,TRBV12-3/TRBV12-4,TGTGCCAGCAGGGAACAGGGAGGTCGGAATGAGCAGTTCTTC,CASREQGGRNEQFF
NA,TRBJ1-1,many,TRBV7-9,TGTGCCAGCAGCTTACATCAGGCGAACACTGAAGCTTTCTTT,CASSLHQANTEAFF
TRBD2,TRBJ2-3,few,TRBV20-1,TGCAGTGCTAAAACGGGACTAGCGGGGGGACGGGGCACAGATACGCAGTATTTT,CSAKTGLAGGRGTDTQYF
TRBD2,TRBJ2-7,many,TRBV7-2,TGTGCCAGCAGCCCCGAGCCGGGGTGGGGGGGGGAGCAGTACTTC,CASSPEPGWGGEQYF
NA,TRBJ2-4,many,TRBV28,TGTGCCAGCAGTCCGTCCCGACAGAGAAACATTCAGTACTTC,CASSPSRQRNIQYF
NA,TRBJ1-5,NA,TRBV3-1,TGTGCCAGCAGCCAGGGGCCCGGGCAGCCCCAGCATTTT,CASSQGPGQPQHF
NA,TRBJ1-5,few,TRBV28,TGTGCCAGCTTACCCAGGCGCTGGGTGGGGAATCAGCCCCAGCATTTT,CASLPRRWVGNQPQHF
TRBD1,TRBJ1-5,NA,TRBV10-3,TGTGCCATCAGCCCAGACAGGGGCGGGAGTCAGCCCCAGCATTTT,CAISPDRGGSQPQHF
NA,TRBJ1-1,NA,TRBV29-1,TGCAGCGTTGAAGAGTTGGGGGCAGCTACTGAAGCTTTCTTT,CSVEELGAATEAFF
NA,TRBJ1-1,NA,TRBV28,TGTGCCAGCAGCCCCTCTGTCCGGGCTGAAGCTTTCTTT,CASSPSVRAEAFF
NA,TRBJ2-7,many,TRBV29-1,TGCAGCGTTGGGAGTGAGGGTTCCATCTACGAGCAGTACTTC,CSVGSEGSIYEQYF
TRBD1,TRBJ2-5,many,TRBV4-1,TGCGCCAGCAGCCAAGATGGGACAGCGAGGGAGACCCAGTACTTC,CASSQDGTARETQYF
NA,TRBJ1-6,many,TRBV18,TGTGCCAGCTCACCCTCACAGAATTCACCCCTCCACTTT,CASSPSQNSPLHF
TRBD1,TRBJ1-5,many,TRBV19,TGTGCCAGTAGGCTCGGGACAGTCGATAGCAATCAGCCCCAGCATTTT,CASRLGTVDSNQPQHF
NA,TRBJ2-3,many,TRBV2,TGTGCCAGCAGCGTCCTGGCTCAAGAGGAGCAGTATTTT,CASSVLAQEEQYF
NA,TRBJ1-2,few,TRBV5-5,TGTGCCAGCAGCTTGGACGCAGGGGAGTACTATGGCTACACCTTC,CASSLDAGEYYGYTF
NA,TRBJ2-3,many,TRBV20-1,TGCAGTGCCAAATTAGCCACAGATACGCAGTATTTT,CSAKLATDTQYF
TRBD1,TRBJ1-2,many,TRBV7-2,TGTGCCAGCAGCTTATCCGGTGACAGGGCCCGTGGCTACACCTTC,CASSLSGDRARGYTF
NA,TRBJ2-2,many,TRBV7-2,TGTGCCAGCAGCCATTTAAGGGCCGGGGAGCTGTTTTTT,CASSHLRAGELFF
NA,TRBJ2-6,many,TRBV6-2/TRBV6-3,TGTGCCAGCAGTTACTGGCAGGACTCTGGGGCCAACGTCCTGACTTTC,CASSYWQDSGANVLTF
NA,TRBJ1-1,many,TRBV7-2,TGTGCCAGTCTGTCCCGAACGGACACTGAAGCTTTCTTT,CASLSRTDTEAFF
NA,TRBJ2-7,many,TRBV20-1,TGCAGTGCTAGAGGGCCAGCACCCTACGAGCAGTACTTC,CSARGPAPYEQYF
NA,TRBJ1-6,many,TRBV7-2,TGTGCCAGCAGCTTAGAGTCGATCGGTTCACCCCTCCACTTT,CASSLESIGSPLHF
NA,TRBJ2-5,NA,TRBV29-1,TGCAGCGTAGGACAGAAACAAGAGACCCAGTACTTC,CSVGQKQETQYF
NA,TRBJ1-2,few,TRBV12-3/TRBV12-4,TGTGCCAGCAGCAACCCTAGACGCGGCTACACCTTC,CASSNPRRGYTF
TRBD1,TRBJ1-2,many,TRBV12-3/TRBV12-4,TGTGCCAGCAGTAAACAGGGGTATGGCTACACCTTC,CASSKQGYGYTF
TRBD1,TRBJ1-5,NA,TRBV20-1,TGCAGTGCTAGAGACGGCGGACAGGGCAGTCGGCCCCAGCATTTT,CSARDGGQGSRPQHF
NA,TRBJ2-5,many,TRBV7-2,TGTGCCAGCAGCTTAGGGTGGTCCGATTATCAAGAGACCCAGTACTTC,CASSLGWSDYQETQYF
TRBD1,TRBJ1-5,NA,TRBV4-1,TGCGCCAGCAGCCAAGTTGCGCAGGGGGCCCGGCAGCCCCAGCATTTT,CASSQVAQGARQPQHF
NA,TRBJ1-2,many,TRBV7-2,TGTGCCAGCAGCGTACGGACGGGAAAGGACTATGGCTACACCTTC,CASSVRTGKDYGYTF
TRBD2,TRBJ2-3,many,TRBV7-2,TGTGCCAGCAGCTGGCCTAGCGGGGTTCCTAGCACAGATACGCAGTATTTT,CASSWPSGVPSTDTQYF
NA,TRBJ1-4,many,TRBV28,TGTGCCAGCCAAGGTATTAGGAATGAAAAACTGTTTTTT,CASQGIRNEKLFF
NA,TRBJ1-2,NA,TRBV10-3,TGTGCCATCAGTGAAGGCCAAAATGGCTACACCTTC,CAISEGQNGYTF
NA,TRBJ2-7,NA,TRBV20-1,TGCAGTGCTAGCCGGGACTCCAACTCCTACGAGCAGTACTTC,CSASRDSNSYEQYF
NA,TRBJ1-1,many,TRBV19,TGTGCCAGTACGGTGTCGCCTCTCAACACTGAAGCTTTCTTT,CASTVSPLNTEAFF
NA,TRBJ2-1,NA,TRBV5-4,TGTGCCAGCAGCTTCCGGACCGCTAACGATGAGCAGTTCTTC,CASSFRTANDEQFF
NA,TRBJ1-1,many,TRBV11-1,TGTGCCAGCAGCCCGTGGTTCGGGACAGAAGCTTTCTTT,CASSPWFGTEAFF
NA,TRBJ2-3,few,TRBV7-3,TGTGCCAGCAGCACAAGCCACACAGATACGCAGTATTTT,CASSTSHTDTQYF
NA,TRBJ1-1,many,TRBV6-6,TGTGCCATCTCGGGGGGACCAGGGGATAGGAGAAACACTGAAGCTTTCTTT,CAISGGPGDRRNTEAFF